Sequencing of this TCR beta chain was carried out in a study of beta chain features in type 1 diabetes. Expressed TCRB transcripts were sequenced, since all the RNA that had been isolated was reverse transcribed. Profiling relied on immunoSEQ multiplex PCR, and the TCRdb table lists in-frame clones only, not all of them. The data contain more than 30,000 clones, 64% of them singletons. CDR3 length equals 12 residues. Germline V gene data show CDR1 as MNHNY and CDR2 as SVGAGI (reference sequence). Trimming removed 7 bases from V and 9 bases from J, with 13 bases in between. The TCR comes from a woman in her twenties or thirties in good health. Sample: Tregs from blood. The chain combines TRBV6-6 with TRBJ2-1, with TRBD2 as a possible D gene (5 bases). This CDR3 is CASIGDPSEQFF. The CDR3 DNA is TGTGCCAGCATCGGGGATCCAAGTGAGCAGTTCTTC.